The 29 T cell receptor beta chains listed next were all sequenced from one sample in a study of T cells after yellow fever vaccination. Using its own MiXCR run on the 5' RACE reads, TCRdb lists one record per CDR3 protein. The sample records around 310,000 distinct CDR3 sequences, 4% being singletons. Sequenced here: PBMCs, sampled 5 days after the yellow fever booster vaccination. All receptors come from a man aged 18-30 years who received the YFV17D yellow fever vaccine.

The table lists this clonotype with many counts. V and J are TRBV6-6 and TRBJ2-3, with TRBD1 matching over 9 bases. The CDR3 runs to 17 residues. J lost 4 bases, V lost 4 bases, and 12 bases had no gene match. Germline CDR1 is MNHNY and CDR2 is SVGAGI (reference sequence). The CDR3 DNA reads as TGTGCCAGCAGTTGGACGCCGGGACAGGGCACCGCAGATACGCAGTATTTT. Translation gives CASSWTPGQGTADTQYF.

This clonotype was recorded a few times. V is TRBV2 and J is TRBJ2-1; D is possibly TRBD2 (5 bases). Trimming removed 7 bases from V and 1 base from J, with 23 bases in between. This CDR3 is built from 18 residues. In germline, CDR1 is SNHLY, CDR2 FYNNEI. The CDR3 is CASTLLVSPVGSYNEQFF. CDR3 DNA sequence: TGTGCCAGCACCCTACTAGTTTCCCCTGTAGGGTCCTACAATGAGCAGTTCTTC.

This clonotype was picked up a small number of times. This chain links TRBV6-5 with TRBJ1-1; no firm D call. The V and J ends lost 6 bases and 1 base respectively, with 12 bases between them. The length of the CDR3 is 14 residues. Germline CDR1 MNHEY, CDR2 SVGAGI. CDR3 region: CASSLLSPNTEAFF. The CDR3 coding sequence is TGTGCCAGCAGCCTCTTAAGCCCGAACACTGAAGCTTTCTTT.

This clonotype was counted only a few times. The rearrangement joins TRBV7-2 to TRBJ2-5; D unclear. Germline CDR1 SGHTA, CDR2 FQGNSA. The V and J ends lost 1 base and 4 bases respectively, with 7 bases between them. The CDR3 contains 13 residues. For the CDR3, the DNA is TGTGCCAGCAGCTTAGTGAGGTCAGAGACCCAGTACTTC. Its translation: CASSLVRSETQYF.

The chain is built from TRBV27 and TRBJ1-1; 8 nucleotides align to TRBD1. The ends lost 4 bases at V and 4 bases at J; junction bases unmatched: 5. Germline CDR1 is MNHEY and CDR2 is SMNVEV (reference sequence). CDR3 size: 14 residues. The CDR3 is CASSSQGAGTEAFF. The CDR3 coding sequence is TGTGCCAGCAGTTCCCAGGGGGCCGGCACTGAAGCTTTCTTT.

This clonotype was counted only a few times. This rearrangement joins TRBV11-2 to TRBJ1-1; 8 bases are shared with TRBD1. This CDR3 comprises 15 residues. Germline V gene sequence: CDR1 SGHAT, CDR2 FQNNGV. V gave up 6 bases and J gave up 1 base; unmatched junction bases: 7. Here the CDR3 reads CASSQIGQGNTEAFF. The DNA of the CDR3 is TGTGCCAGCAGTCAGATCGGACAGGGGAACACTGAAGCTTTCTTT.

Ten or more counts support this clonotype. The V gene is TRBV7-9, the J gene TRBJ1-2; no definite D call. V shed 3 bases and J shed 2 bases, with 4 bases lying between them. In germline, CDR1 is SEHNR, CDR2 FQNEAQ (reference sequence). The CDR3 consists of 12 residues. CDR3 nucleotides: TGTGCCAGCAGCTTCAGGAACTATGGCTACACCTTC. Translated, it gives CASSFRNYGYTF.

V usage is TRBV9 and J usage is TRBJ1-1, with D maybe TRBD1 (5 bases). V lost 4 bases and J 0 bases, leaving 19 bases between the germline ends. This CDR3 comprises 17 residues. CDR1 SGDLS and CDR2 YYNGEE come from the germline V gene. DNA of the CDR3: TGTGCCAGCAGCCCCCGGGGGGGACGAAACCTGAACACTGAAGCTTTCTTT. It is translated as CASSPRGGRNLNTEAFF.

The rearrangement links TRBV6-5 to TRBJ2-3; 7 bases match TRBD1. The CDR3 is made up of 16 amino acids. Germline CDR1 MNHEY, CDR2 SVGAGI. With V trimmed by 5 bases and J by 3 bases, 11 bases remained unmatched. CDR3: CASSPLQDRRTDTQYF. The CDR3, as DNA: TGTGCCAGCAGTCCACTCCAGGACAGGAGGACAGATACGCAGTATTTT.

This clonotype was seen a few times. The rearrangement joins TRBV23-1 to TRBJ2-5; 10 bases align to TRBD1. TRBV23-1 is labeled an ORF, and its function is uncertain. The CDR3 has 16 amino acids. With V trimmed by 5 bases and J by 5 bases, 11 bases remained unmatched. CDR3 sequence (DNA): TGCGCCAGCAGTGAGGGACAGGGGTGGATTTCGGAGACCCAGTACTTC. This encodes CASSEGQGWISETQYF.

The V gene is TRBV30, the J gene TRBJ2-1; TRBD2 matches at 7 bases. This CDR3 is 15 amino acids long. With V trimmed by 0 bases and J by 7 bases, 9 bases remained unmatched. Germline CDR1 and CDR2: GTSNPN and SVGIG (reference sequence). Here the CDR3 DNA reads TGTGCCTGGAGTGTCCCTAGCGGACTGGGGAATGAGCAGTTCTTC. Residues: CAWSVPSGLGNEQFF.

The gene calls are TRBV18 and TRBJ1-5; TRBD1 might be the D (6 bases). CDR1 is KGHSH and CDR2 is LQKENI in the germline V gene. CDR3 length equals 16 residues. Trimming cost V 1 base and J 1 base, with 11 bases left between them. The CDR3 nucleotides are TGTGCCAGCTCACCACGAGGCAGGGGAAGCAATCAGCCCCAGCATTTT. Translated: CASSPRGRGSNQPQHF.

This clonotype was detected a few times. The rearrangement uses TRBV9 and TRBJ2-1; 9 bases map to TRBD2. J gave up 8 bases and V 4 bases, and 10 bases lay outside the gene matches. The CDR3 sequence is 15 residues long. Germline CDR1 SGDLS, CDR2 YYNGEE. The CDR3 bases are TGTGCCAGCAGCAGACTGGCGGGGGGGCTCGATGAGCAGTTCTTC. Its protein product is CASSRLAGGLDEQFF. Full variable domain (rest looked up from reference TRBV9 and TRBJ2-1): DSGVTQTPKHLITATGQRVTLRCSPRSGDLSVYWYQQSLDQGLQFLIQYYNGEERAKGNILERFSAQQFPDLHSELNLSSLELGDSALYFCASSRLAGGLDEQFFGPGTRLTVL.

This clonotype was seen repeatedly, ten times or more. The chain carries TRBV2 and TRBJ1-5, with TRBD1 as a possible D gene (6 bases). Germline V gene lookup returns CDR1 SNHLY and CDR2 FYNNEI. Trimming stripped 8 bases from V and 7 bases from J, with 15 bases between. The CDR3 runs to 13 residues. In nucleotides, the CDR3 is TGTGCCAGCGGGCGGGGGGCGAGGCAGCCCCAGCATTTT. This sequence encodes CASGRGARQPQHF.

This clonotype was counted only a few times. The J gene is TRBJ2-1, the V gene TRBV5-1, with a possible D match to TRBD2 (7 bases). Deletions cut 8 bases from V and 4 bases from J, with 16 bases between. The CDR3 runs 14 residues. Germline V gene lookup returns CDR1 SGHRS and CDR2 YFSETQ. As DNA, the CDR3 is TGCGCCAGTTCGGGGGGCCAACCTTACAATGAGCAGTTCTTC. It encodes CASSGGQPYNEQFF.

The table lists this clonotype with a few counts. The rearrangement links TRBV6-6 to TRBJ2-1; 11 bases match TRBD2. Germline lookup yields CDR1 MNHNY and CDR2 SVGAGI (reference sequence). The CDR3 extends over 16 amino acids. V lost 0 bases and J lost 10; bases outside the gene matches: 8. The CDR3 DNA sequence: TGTGCCAGCAGTTACTCGCTAGCGGGGGGATCGGGGGAGCAGTTCTTC. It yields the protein CASSYSLAGGSGEQFF.

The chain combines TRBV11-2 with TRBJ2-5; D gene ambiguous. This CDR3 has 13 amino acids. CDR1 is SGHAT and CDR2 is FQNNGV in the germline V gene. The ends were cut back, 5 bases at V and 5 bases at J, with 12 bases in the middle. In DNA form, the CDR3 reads TGTGCCAGCAGCGTAAGTCCAGAGGAGACCCAGTACTTC. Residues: CASSVSPEETQYF.

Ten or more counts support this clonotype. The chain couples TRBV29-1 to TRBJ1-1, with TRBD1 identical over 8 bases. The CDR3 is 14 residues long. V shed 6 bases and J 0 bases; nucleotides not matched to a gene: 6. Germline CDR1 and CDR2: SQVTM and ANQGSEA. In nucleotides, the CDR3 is TGCAGCGTCTGGACAGGGTGGATGAACACTGAAGCTTTCTTT. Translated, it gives CSVWTGWMNTEAFF.

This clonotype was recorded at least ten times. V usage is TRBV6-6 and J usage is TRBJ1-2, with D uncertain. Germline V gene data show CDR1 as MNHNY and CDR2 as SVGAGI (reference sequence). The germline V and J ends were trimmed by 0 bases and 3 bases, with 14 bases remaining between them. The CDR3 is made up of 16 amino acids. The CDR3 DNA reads TGTGCCAGCAGTTACTCGATCGAACCGGCCCACTATGGCTACACCTTC. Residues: CASSYSIEPAHYGYTF.

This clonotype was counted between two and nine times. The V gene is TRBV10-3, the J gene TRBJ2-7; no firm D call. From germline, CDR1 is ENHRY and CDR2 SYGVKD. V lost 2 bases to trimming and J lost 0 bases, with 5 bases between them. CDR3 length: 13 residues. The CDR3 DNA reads TGTGCCATCAGTGAGAGCACCTCCTACGAGCAGTACTTC. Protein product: CAISESTSYEQYF.

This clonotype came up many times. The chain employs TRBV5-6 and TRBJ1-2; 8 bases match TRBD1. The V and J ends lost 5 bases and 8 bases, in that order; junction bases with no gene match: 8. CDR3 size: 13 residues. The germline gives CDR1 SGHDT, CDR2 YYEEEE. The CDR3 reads CASRHGTGRGYTF. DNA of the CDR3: TGTGCCAGCAGGCATGGGACAGGAAGGGGCTACACCTTC.

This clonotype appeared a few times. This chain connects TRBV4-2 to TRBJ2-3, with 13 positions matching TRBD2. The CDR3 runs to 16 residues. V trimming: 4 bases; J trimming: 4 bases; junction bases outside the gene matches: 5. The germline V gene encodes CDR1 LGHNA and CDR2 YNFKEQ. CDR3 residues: CASSPSTSGGSDTQYF. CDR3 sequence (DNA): TGTGCCAGCAGCCCTTCGACTAGCGGGGGGTCAGATACGCAGTATTTT.

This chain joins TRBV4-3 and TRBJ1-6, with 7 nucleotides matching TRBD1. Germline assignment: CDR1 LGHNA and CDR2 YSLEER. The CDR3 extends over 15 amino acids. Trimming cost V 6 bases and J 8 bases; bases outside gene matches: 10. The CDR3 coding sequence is TGCGCCAGCAGTCGGGGTGGGACAGTGGATTCACCCCTCCACTTT. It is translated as CASSRGGTVDSPLHF.

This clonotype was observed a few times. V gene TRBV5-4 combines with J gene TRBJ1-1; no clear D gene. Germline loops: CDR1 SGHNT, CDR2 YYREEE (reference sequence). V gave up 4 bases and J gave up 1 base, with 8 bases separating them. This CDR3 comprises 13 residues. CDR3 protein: CASSIDGNTEAFF. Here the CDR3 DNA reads TGTGCCAGCAGCATTGATGGGAACACTGAAGCTTTCTTT.

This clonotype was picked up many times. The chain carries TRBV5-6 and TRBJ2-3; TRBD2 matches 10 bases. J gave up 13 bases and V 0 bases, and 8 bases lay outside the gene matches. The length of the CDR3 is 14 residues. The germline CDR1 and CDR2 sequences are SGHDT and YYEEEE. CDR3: CASSLVYGLAAEYF. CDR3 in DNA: TGTGCCAGCAGCTTGGTCTACGGACTAGCGGCCGAGTATTTT.

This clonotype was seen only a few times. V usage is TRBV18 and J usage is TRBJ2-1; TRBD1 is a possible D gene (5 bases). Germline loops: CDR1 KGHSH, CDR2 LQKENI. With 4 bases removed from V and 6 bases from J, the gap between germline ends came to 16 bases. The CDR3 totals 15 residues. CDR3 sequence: CASSLEGVSGNEQFF. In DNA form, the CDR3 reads TGTGCCAGCTCACTAGAAGGGGTGTCGGGCAATGAGCAGTTCTTC.

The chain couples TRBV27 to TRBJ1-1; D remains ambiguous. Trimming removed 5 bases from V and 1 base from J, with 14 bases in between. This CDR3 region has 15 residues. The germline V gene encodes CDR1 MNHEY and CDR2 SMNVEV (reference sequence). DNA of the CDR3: TGTGCCAGCAGTCCCTCCGGCAGTCCGAACACTGAAGCTTTCTTT. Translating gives CASSPSGSPNTEAFF.

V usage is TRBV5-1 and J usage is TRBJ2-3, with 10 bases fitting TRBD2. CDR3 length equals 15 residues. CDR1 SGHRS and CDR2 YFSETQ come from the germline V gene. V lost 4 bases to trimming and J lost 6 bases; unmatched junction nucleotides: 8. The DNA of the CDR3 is TGCGCCAGCAGCCCCCAAGGAGCGGGGGGGGATACGCAGTATTTT. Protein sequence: CASSPQGAGGDTQYF.

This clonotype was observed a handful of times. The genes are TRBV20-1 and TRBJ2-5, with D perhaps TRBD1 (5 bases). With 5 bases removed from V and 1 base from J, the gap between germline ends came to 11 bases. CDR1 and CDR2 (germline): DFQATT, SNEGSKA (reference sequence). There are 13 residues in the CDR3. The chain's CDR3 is CSAQDRFQETQYF. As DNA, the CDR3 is TGCAGTGCTCAAGACAGATTCCAAGAGACCCAGTACTTC.